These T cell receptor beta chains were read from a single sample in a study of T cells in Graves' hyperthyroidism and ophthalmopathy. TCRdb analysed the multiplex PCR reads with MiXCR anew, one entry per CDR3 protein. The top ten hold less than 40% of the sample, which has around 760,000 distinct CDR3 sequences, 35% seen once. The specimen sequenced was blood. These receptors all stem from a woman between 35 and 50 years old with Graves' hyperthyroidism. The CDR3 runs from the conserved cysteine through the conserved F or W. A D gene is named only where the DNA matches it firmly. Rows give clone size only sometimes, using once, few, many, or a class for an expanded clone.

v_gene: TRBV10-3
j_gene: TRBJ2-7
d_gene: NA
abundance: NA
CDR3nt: TGTGCCATCAGTTCGACTACACCGGGGGAGCAGTACTTC
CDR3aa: CAISSTTPGEQYF

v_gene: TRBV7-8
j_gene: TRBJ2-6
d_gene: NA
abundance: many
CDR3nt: TGTGCCAGCAGCGTACCGGGCCCTAGGGCCTCTGGGGCCAACGTCCTGACTTTC
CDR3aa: CASSVPGPRASGANVLTF

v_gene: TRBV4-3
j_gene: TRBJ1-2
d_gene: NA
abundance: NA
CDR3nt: TGCGCCAGCAGCCAAGATCCCCTAGGAGTAGGGGATAACTATGGCTACACCTTC
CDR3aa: CASSQDPLGVGDNYGYTF

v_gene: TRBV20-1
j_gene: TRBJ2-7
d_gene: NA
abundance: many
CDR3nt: TGCAGTGCTAGAGATCAGGGTGGGGTCACCTACGAGCAGTACTTC
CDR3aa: CSARDQGGVTYEQYF

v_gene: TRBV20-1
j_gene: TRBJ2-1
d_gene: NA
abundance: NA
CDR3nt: TGCAGTGCTAGCCGGGAGAGAGGAAATGAGCAGTTCTTC
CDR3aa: CSASRERGNEQFF

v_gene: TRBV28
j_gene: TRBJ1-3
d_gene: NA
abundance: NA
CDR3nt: TGTGCCAGCAGTTCGGACCCGAGCTCTGGAAACACCATATATTTT
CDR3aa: CASSSDPSSGNTIYF

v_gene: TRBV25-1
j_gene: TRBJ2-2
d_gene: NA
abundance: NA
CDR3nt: TGTGCCAGCAGTGCTAAGGCGGTGAACACCGGGGAGCTGTTTTTT
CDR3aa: CASSAKAVNTGELFF

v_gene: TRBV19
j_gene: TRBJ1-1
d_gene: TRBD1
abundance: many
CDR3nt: TGTGCCAGCACCCGGACTAACAGGGGGAACACTGAAGCTTTCTTT
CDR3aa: CASTRTNRGNTEAFF

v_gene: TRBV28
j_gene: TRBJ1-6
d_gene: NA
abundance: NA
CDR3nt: TGTGCCAGCAGGGCTAATAATTCACCCCTCCACTTT
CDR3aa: CASRANNSPLHF

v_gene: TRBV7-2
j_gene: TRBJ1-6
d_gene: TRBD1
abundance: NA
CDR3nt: TGTGCCAGCAGCCGATGGACAGGGCTTAATTCACCCCTCCACTTT
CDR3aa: CASSRWTGLNSPLHF

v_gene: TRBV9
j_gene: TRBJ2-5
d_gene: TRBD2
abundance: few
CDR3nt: TGTGCCAGCAGCGTAGGGGAGGGGTGGGGATTGGAAGAGACCCAGTACTTC
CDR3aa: CASSVGEGWGLEETQYF

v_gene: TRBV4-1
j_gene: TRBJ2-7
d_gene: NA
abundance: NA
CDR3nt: TGCGCCAGCAGCCAAGCAAGGTGGCAGGACGAGCAGTACTTC
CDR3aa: CASSQARWQDEQYF

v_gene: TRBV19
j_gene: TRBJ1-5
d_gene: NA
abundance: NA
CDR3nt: TGTGCCAGTAGTACCAGGACAGTTTTGGAACAGCCCCAGCATTTT
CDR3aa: CASSTRTVLEQPQHF

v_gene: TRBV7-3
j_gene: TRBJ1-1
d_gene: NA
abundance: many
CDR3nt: TGTGCCACCCTCGAGTGGCAGTCTTGGAACACTGAAGCTTTCTTT
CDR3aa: CATLEWQSWNTEAFF

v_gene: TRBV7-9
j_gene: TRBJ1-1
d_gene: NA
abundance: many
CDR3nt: TGTGCCAGCAGCTTAGTAACGGGGGTCACTGAAGCTTTCTTT
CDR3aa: CASSLVTGVTEAFF

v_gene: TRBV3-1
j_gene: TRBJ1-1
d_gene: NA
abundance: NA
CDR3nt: TGTGCCAGCAGCCCCCTTGGGGGGGCGACGGGGGCTTTCTTT
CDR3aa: CASSPLGGATGAFF

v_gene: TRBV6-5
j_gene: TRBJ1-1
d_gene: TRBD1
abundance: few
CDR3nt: TGTGCCAGCAGGGGGGACAGGGACACTGAAGCTTTCTTT
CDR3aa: CASRGDRDTEAFF

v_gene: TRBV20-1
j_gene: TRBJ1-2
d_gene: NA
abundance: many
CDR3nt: TGCAGTGCGTTATTCGGGGCAGGGGACTATGGCTACACCTTC
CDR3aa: CSALFGAGDYGYTF

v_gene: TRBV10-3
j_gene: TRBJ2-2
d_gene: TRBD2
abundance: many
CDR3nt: TGTGCCAGCAGTCCCCCGGGGGGGCGCAACACCGGGGAGCTGTTTTTT
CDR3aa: CASSPPGGRNTGELFF

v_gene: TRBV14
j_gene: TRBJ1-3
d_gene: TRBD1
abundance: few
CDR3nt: TGTGCCAGCAGCCCCAAGGGACAGGGGTTGGACACCATATATTTT
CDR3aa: CASSPKGQGLDTIYF

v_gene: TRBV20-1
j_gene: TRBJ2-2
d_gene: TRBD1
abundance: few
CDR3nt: TGCAGTCTATCCCGGACAGGGGGGGAGCTGTTTTTT
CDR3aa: CSLSRTGGELFF

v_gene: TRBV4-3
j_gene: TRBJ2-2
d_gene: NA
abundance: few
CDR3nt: TGCGCCAGCAGCCAAGAGCATAATTCCAGGGAGCTGTTTTTT
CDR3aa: CASSQEHNSRELFF

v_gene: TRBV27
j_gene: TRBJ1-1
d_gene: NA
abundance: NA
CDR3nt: TGTGCCAGCAGTTTAGCAGGGAATGCCATGAACACTGAAGCTTTCTTT
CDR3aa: CASSLAGNAMNTEAFF

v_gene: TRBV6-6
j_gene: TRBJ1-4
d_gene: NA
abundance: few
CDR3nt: TGTGCCAGCAAGAAGCAGTTTAATGAAAAACTGTTTTTT
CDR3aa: CASKKQFNEKLFF

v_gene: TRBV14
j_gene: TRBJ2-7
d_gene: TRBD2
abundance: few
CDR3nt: TGTGCCAGCTCACCAGGGCTCGGCGGGAGATACGAGCAGTACTTC
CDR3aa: CASSPGLGGRYEQYF

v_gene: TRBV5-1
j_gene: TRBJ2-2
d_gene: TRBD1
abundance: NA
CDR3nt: TGCGCCAGCAGCGAACAGGGGTACACCGGGGAGCTGTTTTTT
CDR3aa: CASSEQGYTGELFF

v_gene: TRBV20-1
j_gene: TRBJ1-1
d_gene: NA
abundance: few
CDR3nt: TGCAGTGCTAGAGGGGGCGGAGAGTGGAGCGGCGCTGAAGCTTTCTTT
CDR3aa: CSARGGGEWSGAEAFF

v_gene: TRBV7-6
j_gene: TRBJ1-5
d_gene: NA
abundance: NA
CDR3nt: TGTGCCAGCAGCTTCACGGAGGGGAAGGGGGGGTCATGG
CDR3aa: CASSFTEGKGGSW

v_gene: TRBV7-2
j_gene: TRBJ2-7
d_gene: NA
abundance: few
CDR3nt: TGTGCCAGCAGCCAAGATAACACAGGAACCCTCTACGAGCAGTACTTC
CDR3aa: CASSQDNTGTLYEQYF

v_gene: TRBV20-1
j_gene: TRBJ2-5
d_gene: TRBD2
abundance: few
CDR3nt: TGCAGTGCTACCCGAGGGCTAGCGGGGAAAGAGACCCAGTACTTC
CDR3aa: CSATRGLAGKETQYF

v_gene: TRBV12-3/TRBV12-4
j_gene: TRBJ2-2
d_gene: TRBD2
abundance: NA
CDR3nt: TGTGCCAGTAGCGGGGGGGCCGACACCGGGGAGCTGTTTTTT
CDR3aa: CASSGGADTGELFF

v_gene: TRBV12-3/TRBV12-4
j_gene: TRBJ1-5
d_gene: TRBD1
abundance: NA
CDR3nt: TGTGCCAGCAGTTACGAACTCGGGACAGGGGTAAATCAGCCCCAGCATTTT
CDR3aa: CASSYELGTGVNQPQHF

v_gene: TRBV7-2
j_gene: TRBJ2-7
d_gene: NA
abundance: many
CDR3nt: TGTGCCAGCAGCTTAGAGGCTAGGTACGAGCAGTACTTC
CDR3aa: CASSLEARYEQYF

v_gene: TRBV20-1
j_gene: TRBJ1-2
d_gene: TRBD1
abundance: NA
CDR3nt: TGCAGTGCTAGAACCCAAGGACAGGGGACTAACTATGGCTACACCTTC
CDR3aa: CSARTQGQGTNYGYTF

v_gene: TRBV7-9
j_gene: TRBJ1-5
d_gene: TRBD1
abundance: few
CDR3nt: TGTGCCAGCAGCTTTGGGACAGGGGGTCAGCCCCAGCATTTT
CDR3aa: CASSFGTGGQPQHF

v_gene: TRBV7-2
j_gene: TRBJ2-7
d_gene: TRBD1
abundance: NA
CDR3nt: TGTGCCAGCAGTCAATGGGTTCGGGACAGGGGAAAAGAGCAGTACTTC
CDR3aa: CASSQWVRDRGKEQYF

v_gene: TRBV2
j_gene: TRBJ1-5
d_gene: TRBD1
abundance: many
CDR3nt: TGTGCCAGCAGTCGGACAGGGAGGACTCAGCCCCAGCATTTT
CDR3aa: CASSRTGRTQPQHF

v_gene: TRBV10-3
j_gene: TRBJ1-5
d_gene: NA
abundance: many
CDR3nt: TGTGCCATCAGCCAACAGGGCATCGGCAATCAGCCCCAGCATTTT
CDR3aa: CAISQQGIGNQPQHF

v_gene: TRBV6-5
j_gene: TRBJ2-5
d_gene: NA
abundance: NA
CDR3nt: TGTGCCAGTCGGAAGGACCAAGAGACCCAGTACTTC
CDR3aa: CASRKDQETQYF

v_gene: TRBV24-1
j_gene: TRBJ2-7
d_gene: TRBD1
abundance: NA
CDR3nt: TGTGCCAGCCAGTGGGACAGGGACTATGGCTACGAGCAGTACTTC
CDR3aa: CASQWDRDYGYEQYF

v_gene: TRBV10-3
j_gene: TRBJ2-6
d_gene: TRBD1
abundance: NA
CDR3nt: TGTGCCATCAGTTGGCCCGGGGACAGGGGCAGCTCTGGGGCCAACGTCCTGACTTTC
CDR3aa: CAISWPGDRGSSGANVLTF

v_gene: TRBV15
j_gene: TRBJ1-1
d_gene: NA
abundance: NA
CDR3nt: TGTGCCACCAGCAGAGATCAGGACCTAAGCTCCTACGAGCAGTACACTGAAGCTTTCTTT
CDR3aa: CATSRDQDLSSYEQYTEAFF

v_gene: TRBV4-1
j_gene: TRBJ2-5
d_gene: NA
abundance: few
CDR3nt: TGCGCCAGCAGCACACACCTAATACGGGTCCAAGAGACCCAGTACTTC
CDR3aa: CASSTHLIRVQETQYF

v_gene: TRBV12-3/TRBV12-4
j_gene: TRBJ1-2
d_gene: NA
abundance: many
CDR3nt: TGTGCCAGCAGCCGCGGCCCAATCCTATATGGCTACACCTTC
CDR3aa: CASSRGPILYGYTF

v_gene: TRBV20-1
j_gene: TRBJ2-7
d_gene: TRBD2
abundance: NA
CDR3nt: TGCAGTACCAAAGACCCTAGCGGGGTTGACTACGAGCAGTACTTC
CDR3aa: CSTKDPSGVDYEQYF

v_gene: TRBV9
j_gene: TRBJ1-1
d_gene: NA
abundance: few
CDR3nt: TGTGCCAGCTCACAAACTGAGACATACACTGAAGCTTTCTTT
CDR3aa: CASSQTETYTEAFF

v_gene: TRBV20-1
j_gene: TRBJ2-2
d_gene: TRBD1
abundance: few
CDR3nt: TGCAGTGCTAGAGGGGGTGGGACAGGGAACACCGGGGAGCTGTTTTTT
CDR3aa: CSARGGGTGNTGELFF

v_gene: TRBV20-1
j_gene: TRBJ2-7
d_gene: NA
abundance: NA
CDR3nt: TGCAGTGCTAGAGATCGACGAGAGGCAGACGTTTACGAGCAGTACTTC
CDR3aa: CSARDRREADVYEQYF

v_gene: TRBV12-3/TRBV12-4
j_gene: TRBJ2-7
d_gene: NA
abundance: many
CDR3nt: TGTGCCAGCAGTTTGGAGGGGGTTGAGCAGTACTTC
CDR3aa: CASSLEGVEQYF

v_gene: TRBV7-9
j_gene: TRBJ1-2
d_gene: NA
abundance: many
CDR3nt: TGTGCCAGCAGCTTCCCCACATCACAGGGAGGCTACACCTTC
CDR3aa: CASSFPTSQGGYTF

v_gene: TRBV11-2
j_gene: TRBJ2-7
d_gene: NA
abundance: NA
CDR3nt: TGTGCCAGCAGCTTCGACTCCGGGACCTTATACGAGCAGTACTTC
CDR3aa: CASSFDSGTLYEQYF